The text below deals with one T cell receptor beta chain. The record originates from a study of shared clonotypes between healthy human individuals. Assay: immunoSEQ multiplex PCR; the TCRdb copy retains only in-frame clones and omits some. Of about 700,000 clones in the sample, approximately 74% were seen once. The trim removed 5 bases at V and 7 bases at J, leaving 10 bases unmatched. This CDR3 is 15 amino acids long. CDR1 is SGHVS and CDR2 is FQNEAQ in the germline V gene. The chain links TRBV7-8 to TRBJ2-1; 8 nucleotides align to TRBD2. The TCR originated in a woman younger than 45 in good health. Input material: memory CD4+ T cells sorted from blood. Subset noted: CD45RA-negative fraction. CDR3 sequence reads: CASSPKREWGNEQFF. DNA for the CDR3: TGTGCCAGCAGCCCTAAGCGGGAGTGGGGTAATGAGCAGTTCTTC. The whole variable domain, filled in from reference TRBV7-8 and TRBJ2-1, reads GAGVSQSPRYKVAKRGQDVALRCDPISGHVSLFWYQQALGQGPEFLTYFQNEAQLDKSGLPSDRFFAERPEGSVSTLKIQRTQQEDSAVYLCASSPKREWGNEQFFGPGTRLTVL.